This T cell receptor (beta chain) was profiled in a study of cytomegalovirus exposure and HLA in healthy donors. Whole-study findings and limits: Researchers reportedly found TCR beta sequences accurately predicted most subjects' HLA-A and HLA-B alleles.

Looked up from germline, CDR1 is SEHNR and CDR2 is FQNEAQ (reference sequence). The CDR3 loop spans 14 amino acids. With regard to this clone: What it binds is not known. Relative to the germline gene, one junction end is altered; a read error may explain this.

It was with 60 Vbeta and 13 Jbeta primers that the PCR ran. Generated by immunoSEQ multiplex PCR, the TCRdb table keeps only in-frame clones and is missing some. This sample carries under 150,000 clones, about 81% of them seen once, and the ten largest clones take more than 7.5%. J is TRBJ1-2 and V is TRBV7-9, with D unresolved. Sequenced material: PBMCs. The TCR was taken from a woman aged 50 to 60 in good health and CMV-seropositive. The CDR3 loop reads CSSSLGTTNYGYTF. The DNA of the CDR3 is TGTTCCAGCAGCTTAGGAACTACCAACTATGGCTACACCTTC.